One sample yielded the 2 T cell receptor beta chains listed below, sequenced in a study of regulatory T cells in long-lasting Graves disease. The sample's time point: newly diagnosed GD, antithyroid drugs for less than 3 months. Preparation of the TCR library used RNA extracted from PBMCs. Building of the TCR beta libraries involved iRepertoire HTBI primers and Arm-PCR of CDR3 regions. Each CDR3 protein gets one entry after TCRdb re-called the multiplex PCR reads with MiXCR. This table has approximately 490,000 distinct CDR3 sequences, around 15% appearing once. These data were also filed under a second study, of T cells in Graves' hyperthyroidism and ophthalmopathy.

The sequencing used peripheral blood mononuclear cells (PBMCs), collected at new diagnosis, from a patient treated with antithyroid drugs. These receptors all come from a man aged 35 to 55 with Graves disease.

Many counts were recorded for this clonotype. The chain carries TRBV7-8 and TRBJ1-4; maybe TRBD1 (6 bases). Trimming removed 5 bases at V and 7 bases at J, with 20 bases between. Germline V gene sequence: CDR1 SGHVS, CDR2 FQNEAQ. This CDR3 has 16 residues. The CDR3 DNA reads TGTGCCAGCAGCCCCGGACGGGGGGCGAGAGGTGAAAAACTGTTTTTT. Protein: CASSPGRGARGEKLFF.

This clonotype was seen only a few times. The chain couples TRBV7-2 to TRBJ2-7; 8 nucleotides match TRBD1. Germline CDR1 SGHTA, CDR2 FQGNSA. J was trimmed by 6 bases and V by 4 bases; bases with no gene match: 5. The length of the CDR3 is 13 residues. The DNA of the CDR3 is TGTGCCAGCAGCTGGCAGGGGGCCGGCGAGCAGTACTTC. This gives the protein CASSWQGAGEQYF.